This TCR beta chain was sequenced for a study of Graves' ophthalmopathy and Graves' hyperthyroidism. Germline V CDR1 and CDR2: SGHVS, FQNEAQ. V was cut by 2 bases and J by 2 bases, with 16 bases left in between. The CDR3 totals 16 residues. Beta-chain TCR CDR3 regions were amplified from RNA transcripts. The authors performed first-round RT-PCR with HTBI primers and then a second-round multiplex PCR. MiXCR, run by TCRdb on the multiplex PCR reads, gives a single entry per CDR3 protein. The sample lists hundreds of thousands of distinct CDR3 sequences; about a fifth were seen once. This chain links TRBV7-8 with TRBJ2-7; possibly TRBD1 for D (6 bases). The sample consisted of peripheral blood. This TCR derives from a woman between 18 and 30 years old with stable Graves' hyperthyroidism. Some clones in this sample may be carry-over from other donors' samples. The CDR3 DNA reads TGTGCCAGCAGCTTATTAGGAGGTGAGGGGGCCTACGAGCAGTACTTC. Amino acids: CASSLLGGEGAYEQYF.